This TCR beta chain was found in a study of patients and donors after allogeneic stem cell transplantation. Germline V gives CDR1 SEHNR, CDR2 FQNEAQ (reference sequence). V lost 0 bases and J lost 3, with 10 bases in between. The CDR3 has 15 amino acids. TCRdb itself ran the RT-PCR reads through MiXCR, one entry per CDR3 protein. The sample has 98,000 or so distinct CDR3 sequences; about a third are singletons. The sequence derives from a human donor who was either an allogeneic HSCT recipient or a stem cell or donor lymphocyte infusion donor (not recorded which). It is not recorded whose cells these are; they may come from a transplant donor. The chain employs TRBV7-9 and TRBJ2-3; D gene ambiguous. The sample was blood, either unsorted or a sorted T cell fraction (not recorded which). The CDR3 DNA reads TGTGCCAGCAGCTTAGCGCGACCTGGAACAGATACGCAGTATTTT. As protein: CASSLARPGTDTQYF.